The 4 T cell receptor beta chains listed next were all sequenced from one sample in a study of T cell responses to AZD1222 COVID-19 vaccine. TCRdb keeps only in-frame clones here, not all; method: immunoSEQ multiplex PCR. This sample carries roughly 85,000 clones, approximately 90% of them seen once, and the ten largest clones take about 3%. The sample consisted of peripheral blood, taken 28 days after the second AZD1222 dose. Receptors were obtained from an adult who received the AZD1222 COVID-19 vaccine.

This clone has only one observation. The CDR3 sequence is CASSVGGGQVPEQFF. The CDR3 region has the DNA TGTGCCAGCAGCGTAGGGGGGGGCCAGGTCCCTGAGCAGTTCTTC. The rearrangement uses TRBV9 and TRBJ2-1; a possible D gene is TRBD2 (7 bases). The CDR3 is made up of 15 amino acids. V lost 0 bases to trimming and J lost 9 bases, with 16 bases between them. Germline loops: CDR1 SGDLS, CDR2 YYNGEE.

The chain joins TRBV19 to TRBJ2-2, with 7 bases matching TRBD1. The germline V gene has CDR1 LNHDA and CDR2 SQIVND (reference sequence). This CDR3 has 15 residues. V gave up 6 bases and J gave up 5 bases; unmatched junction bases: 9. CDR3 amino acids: CASRNTGAATGELFF. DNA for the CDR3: TGTGCCAGTAGAAACACAGGGGCGGCGACCGGGGAGCTGTTTTTT.

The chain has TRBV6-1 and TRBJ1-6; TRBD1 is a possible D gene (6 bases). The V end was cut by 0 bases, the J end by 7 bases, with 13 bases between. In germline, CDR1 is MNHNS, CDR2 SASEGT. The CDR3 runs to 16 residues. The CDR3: CASSEAAGAENSPLHF. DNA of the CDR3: TGTGCCAGCAGTGAAGCCGCGGGGGCAGAGAATTCACCCCTCCACTTT.

CDR3 sequence reads: CASQETAEGSQHF. In DNA, the CDR3 is TGTGCCAGCCAGGAGACTGCCGAGGGATCCCAGCATTTT. The V gene is TRBV6-5, the J gene TRBJ1-5; D unclear. The V gene's germline CDR1 is MNHEY and CDR2 SVGAGI. Trimming shortened V by 8 bases and J by 11 bases, and 19 bases separated the two germline ends. The CDR3 runs 13 residues.